A single sample is the source of the 22 T cell receptor beta chains below, sequenced in a study of chemoradiotherapy in HPV16-positive cancers. Clones were read by immunoSEQ multiplex PCR, and TCRdb kept only the in-frame ones, dropping some. Among approximately 52,000 clones listed, more than 75% were seen once. This specimen consisted of blood, obtained from a patient who underwent chemoradiotherapy. Every receptor here comes from a human donor with HPV-associated anogenital cancer.

The V and J genes are TRBV9 and TRBJ2-1; D perhaps matches TRBD2 (7 bases). V was clipped by 0 bases and J by 6 bases, with 19 bases between them. CDR3 size: 17 residues. Germline loops: CDR1 SGDLS, CDR2 YYNGEE. The CDR3 nucleotides read TGTGCCAGCAGCGTAGGGTCCGGGGGGCAGGGAGGCAATGAGCAGTTCTTC. This codes for CASSVGSGGQGGNEQFF.

The gene calls are TRBV2 and TRBJ2-2; 7 positions match TRBD1. Per germline, CDR1 SNHLY and CDR2 FYNNEI. The CDR3 is 14 residues long. The junction had 8 bases not matched to a gene; V was cut back by 9 bases and J by 4 bases. The CDR3 spells CASTRDRATGELFF. The CDR3 region has the DNA TGTGCCAGTACCCGGGACAGAGCCACCGGGGAGCTGTTTTTT.

The chain combines TRBV4-3 with TRBJ2-2; the match to TRBD2 covers 7 bases. V lost 4 bases, J lost 2 bases, and 10 bases stayed unmatched. The CDR3 totals 17 residues. Germline CDR1 reads LGHNA; CDR2 reads YSLEER. The CDR3 region has the DNA TGCGCCAGCAGCCCCCCCCTAGCGGAGCTCAACACCGGGGAGCTGTTTTTT. Its translation is CASSPPLAELNTGELFF.

The chain carries TRBV29-1 and TRBJ2-1, with a weak D call TRBD2 (5 bases). The germline V gene encodes CDR1 SQVTM and CDR2 ANQGSEA. This CDR3 spans 13 amino acids. Deletions cut 4 bases from V and 0 bases from J, with 7 bases between. The CDR3: CSVGGSSYNEQFF. Written as DNA, the CDR3 is TGCAGCGTTGGCGGGTCCTCCTACAATGAGCAGTTCTTC.

The chain is built from TRBV5-6 and TRBJ2-7; D tentatively fits TRBD1 or TRBD2 (6 bases each). Germline lookup yields CDR1 SGHDT and CDR2 YYEEEE. The CDR3 spans 15 residues. The germline V and J ends were trimmed by 3 bases and 0 bases, with 13 bases remaining between them. CDR3 region: CASSSEEGGSYEQYF. Written as DNA, the CDR3 is TGTGCCAGCAGCTCGGAAGAGGGGGGCTCCTACGAGCAGTACTTC.

This clone has more than one count but fewer than ten. The chain is built from TRBV6-1 and TRBJ2-3; 13 bases match TRBD2. V dropped 2 bases and J dropped 4; count of bases not matched to a gene: 3. The CDR3 runs to 16 residues. CDR1 and CDR2 from the germline V gene are MNHNS and SASEGT. This CDR3 is CASSEILAGGPDTQYF. The CDR3 DNA sequence: TGTGCCAGCAGTGAAATACTAGCGGGGGGGCCAGATACGCAGTATTTT.

The chain combines TRBV20-1 with TRBJ2-1; unclear D gene. Trimming left V 4 bases short and J 7 bases short, with 8 bases between. Germline V lookup: CDR1 DFQATT, CDR2 SNEGSKA (reference sequence). CDR3 length: 11 residues. The chain's CDR3 is CSAMVRNEQFF. The CDR3 DNA sequence: TGCAGTGCTATGGTTAGGAATGAGCAGTTCTTC.

The chain couples TRBV15 to TRBJ1-1; D unresolved. The V and J ends lost 0 bases and 7 bases respectively, with 9 bases between them. The CDR3 runs 13 residues. Germline CDR1 and CDR2: LNHNV and YYDKDF (reference sequence). CDR3 protein: CATSRDRPNEAFF. CDR3 DNA: TGTGCCACCAGCAGAGATAGGCCTAATGAAGCTTTCTTT.

A single count supports this clone. J is TRBJ1-5 and V is TRBV15, with D hard to call. The CDR3 is 17 residues long. Trimming left V 0 bases short and J 3 bases short, with 15 bases between. Germline V gene data show CDR1 as LNHNV and CDR2 as YYDKDF (reference sequence). The CDR3 DNA reads as TGTGCCACCAGCAGAGATCCCGGCAGTCTCGACAATCAGCCCCAGCATTTT. Protein product: CATSRDPGSLDNQPQHF.

This rearrangement joins TRBV7-3 to TRBJ2-2, with D perhaps TRBD1 (6 bases). Trimming took off 5 bases at V and 0 bases at J, with 10 bases between the two ends. Germline V gives CDR1 SGHTA, CDR2 FQGTGA. CDR3 length equals 15 residues. Written as DNA, the CDR3 is TGTGCCAGCAGCCCGGGACACGCGAACACCGGGGAGCTGTTTTTT. This translates into CASSPGHANTGELFF.

The chain joins TRBV6-1 to TRBJ2-5; TRBD1 or TRBD2 may be the D gene (6 bases each). The CDR3 length is 13 residues. Germline V gives CDR1 MNHNS, CDR2 SASEGT. V was shortened by 4 bases and J by 3 bases, with 9 bases between the two germline ends. CDR3 loop: CASSGGAKETQYF. In DNA, the CDR3 is TGTGCCAGCAGTGGGGGGGCAAAAGAGACCCAGTACTTC.

The chain carries TRBV12-2 and TRBJ1-4. TRBV12-2 is recorded as a pseudogene. The CDR3 length is 16 residues. The CDR3 protein is CASRLEGRPRFEKLFF. Here the CDR3 DNA reads TGTGCAAGTCGCTTAGAGGGCAGACCGAGGTTTGAAAAACTGTTTTTT.

The CDR3: CARTGGVMNTEAFF. The CDR3, as DNA: TGTGCCAGAACAGGAGGGGTTATGAACACTGAAGCTTTCTTT. This sequence joins TRBV5-3 and TRBJ1-1; D may be TRBD1 (5 bases). TRBV5-3 has ORF status, its function being uncertain. V dropped 6 bases and J dropped 0 bases, with 12 bases sitting between them. This CDR3 is built from 14 residues.

The rearrangement links TRBV19 to TRBJ2-2, with 8 bases matching TRBD1. Germline CDR1 is LNHDA and CDR2 is SQIVND (reference sequence). The ends lost 3 bases at V and 4 bases at J; junction bases unmatched: 7. The CDR3 is made up of 16 amino acids. CDR3 DNA sequence: TGTGCCAGTAGTATGCCCGACAGGGGTTTCACCGGGGAGCTGTTTTTT. Residues: CASSMPDRGFTGELFF.

The genes are TRBV5-6 and TRBJ2-4; tentative D call: TRBD2 (6 bases). The ends were cut back, 1 base at V and 8 bases at J, with 13 bases in the middle. Germline CDR1 reads SGHDT; CDR2 reads YYEEEE. The CDR3 spans 14 residues. CDR3 nucleotides: TGTGCCAGCAGCTTGTCGACGGGGGAGGACATTCAGTACTTC. Its translation is CASSLSTGEDIQYF.

This clone came up once. This rearrangement joins TRBV5-4 to TRBJ1-2; maybe TRBD1 (5 bases). This CDR3 has 13 amino acids. The V and J ends lost 4 bases and 11 bases respectively, with 18 bases between them. In germline, CDR1 is SGHNT, CDR2 YYREEE (reference sequence). Written as DNA, the CDR3 is TGTGCCAGCAGCCCGCCGGGGGTCCGTAGTTACACCTTC. It is translated as CASSPPGVRSYTF.

Turning to this clone: Other nucleotide sequences in the sample specify the same CDR3. The CDR3 protein is CASSLSTGGGYEQYF. The CDR3 bases are TGTGCCAGCAGCTTATCGACCGGGGGCGGATACGAGCAGTACTTC. The chain recombines TRBV7-2 with TRBJ2-7; D may match TRBD1 or TRBD2 (6 bases each). The germline CDR1 and CDR2 sequences are SGHTA and FQGNSA. V was pared by 2 bases and J by 4 bases, with 15 bases between. The CDR3 length is 15 residues.

This clone was seen only once. The chain carries TRBV25-1 and TRBJ2-2, with D perhaps given as TRBD1 or TRBD2 (5 bases each). The CDR3 is 16 residues long. The V gene's germline CDR1 is MGHDK and CDR2 SYGVNS. The germline V and J ends were trimmed by 4 bases and 4 bases, with 16 bases remaining between them. The CDR3 DNA reads TGTGCCAGCAGTGTCCGGGACGGCGCCGGCACCGGGGAGCTGTTTTTT. Encoded protein: CASSVRDGAGTGELFF.

J is TRBJ2-7 and V is TRBV18; D gene uncertain. Germline CDR1 KGHSH, CDR2 LQKENI. The CDR3 spans 14 residues. Trimming took off 1 base at V and 7 bases at J, with 14 bases between the two ends. The CDR3: CASSPQATLGEQYF. DNA for the CDR3: TGTGCCAGCTCACCACAGGCGACTCTGGGGGAGCAGTACTTC.

The chain recombines TRBV9 with TRBJ2-1; D is unclear. The CDR3 spans 13 residues. The V and J ends lost 2 bases and 13 bases respectively, with 16 bases between them. Germline CDR1 is SGDLS and CDR2 is YYNGEE. In nucleotides, the CDR3 is TGTGCCAGCAGCGTCCTCCCCCCGGGTCCTCAGTTCTTC. It is translated as CASSVLPPGPQFF.

The chain has TRBV6-1 and TRBJ2-7; D not certain. CDR1 is MNHNS and CDR2 is SASEGT in the germline V gene. Between the trimmed V and J ends, which lost 8 bases and 4 bases, there was a span of 9 bases. The CDR3 consists of 11 residues. The CDR3 sequence: CASVVKYEQYF. The CDR3 region has the DNA TGTGCCAGCGTGGTGAAGTACGAGCAGTACTTC.

The chain is built from TRBV20-1 and TRBJ1-1; no clear D. The CDR3 sequence is 11 residues long. Germline V CDR1 and CDR2: DFQATT, SNEGSKA (reference sequence). Trimming removed 3 bases from V and 2 bases from J, with 4 bases in between. The CDR3 loop is CSASGNTEAFF. The DNA of the CDR3 is TGCAGTGCTAGTGGTAACACTGAAGCTTTCTTT.